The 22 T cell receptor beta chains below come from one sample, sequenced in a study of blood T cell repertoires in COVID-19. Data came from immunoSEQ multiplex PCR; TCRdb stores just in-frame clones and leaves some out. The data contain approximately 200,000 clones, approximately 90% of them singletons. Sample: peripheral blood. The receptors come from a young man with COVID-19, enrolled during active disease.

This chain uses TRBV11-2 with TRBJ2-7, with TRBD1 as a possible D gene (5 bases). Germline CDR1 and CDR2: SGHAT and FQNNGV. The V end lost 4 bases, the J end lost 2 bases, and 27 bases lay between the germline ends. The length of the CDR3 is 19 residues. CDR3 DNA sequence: TGTGCCAGCAGCTGGCCGACTGTTGGGGCGGACAACAACCCCTACGAGCAGTACTTC. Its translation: CASSWPTVGADNNPYEQYF.

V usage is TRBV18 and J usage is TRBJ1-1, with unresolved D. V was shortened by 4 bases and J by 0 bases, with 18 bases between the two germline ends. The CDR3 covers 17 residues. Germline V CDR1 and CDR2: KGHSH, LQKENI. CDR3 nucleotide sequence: TGTGCCAGCTCACAATCGCTCGACACGACCATGAACACTGAAGCTTTCTTT. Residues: CASSQSLDTTMNTEAFF. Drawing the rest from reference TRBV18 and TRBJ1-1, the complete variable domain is NAGVMQNPRHLVRRRGQEARLRCSPMKGHSHVYWYRQLPEEGLKFMVYLQKENIIDESGMPKERFSAEFPKEGPSILRIQQVVRGDSAAYFCASSQSLDTTMNTEAFFGQGTRLTVV.

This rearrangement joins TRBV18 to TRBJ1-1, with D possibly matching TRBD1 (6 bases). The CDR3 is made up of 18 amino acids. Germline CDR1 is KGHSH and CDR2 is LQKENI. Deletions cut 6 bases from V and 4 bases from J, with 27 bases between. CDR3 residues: CASSPLDLGGAGGTEAFF. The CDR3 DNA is TGTGCCAGCTCTCCCCTCGATCTGGGGGGGGCGGGAGGCACTGAAGCTTTCTTT.

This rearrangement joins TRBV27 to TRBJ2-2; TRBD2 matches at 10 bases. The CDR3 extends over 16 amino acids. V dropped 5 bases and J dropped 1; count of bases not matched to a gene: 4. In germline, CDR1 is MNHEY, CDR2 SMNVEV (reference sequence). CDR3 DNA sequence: TGTGCCAGCAGTACGTGGACTAGCGGGAACACCGGGGAGCTGTTTTTT. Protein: CASSTWTSGNTGELFF.

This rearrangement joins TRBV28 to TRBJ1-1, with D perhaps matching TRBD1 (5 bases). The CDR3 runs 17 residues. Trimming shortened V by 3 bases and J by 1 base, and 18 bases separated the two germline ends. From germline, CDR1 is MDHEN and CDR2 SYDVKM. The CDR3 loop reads CASSFLRAGWANTEAFF. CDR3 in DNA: TGTGCCAGCAGTTTCCTCCGGGCAGGGTGGGCGAACACTGAAGCTTTCTTT.

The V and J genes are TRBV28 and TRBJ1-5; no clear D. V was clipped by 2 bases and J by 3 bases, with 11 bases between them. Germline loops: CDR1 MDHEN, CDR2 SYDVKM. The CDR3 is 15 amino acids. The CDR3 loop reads CASSLPGGNNQPQHF. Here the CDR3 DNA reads TGTGCCAGCAGTTTACCAGGAGGGAACAATCAGCCCCAGCATTTT.

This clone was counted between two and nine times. CDR3 sequence (DNA): TGTGCCAGCAGACCCGAAGCCGGGACAGTCTATGGCTACACCTTC. It is translated as CASRPEAGTVYGYTF. The rearrangement joins TRBV27 to TRBJ1-2; TRBD1 agrees at 7 bases. V trimming: 6 bases; J trimming: 4 bases; junction bases outside the gene matches: 11. The germline V gene encodes CDR1 MNHEY and CDR2 SMNVEV (reference sequence). The CDR3 sequence is 15 residues long.

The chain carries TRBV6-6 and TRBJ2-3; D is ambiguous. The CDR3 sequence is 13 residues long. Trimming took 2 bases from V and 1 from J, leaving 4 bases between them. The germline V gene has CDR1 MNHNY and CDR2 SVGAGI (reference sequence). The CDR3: CASSYPGTDTQYF. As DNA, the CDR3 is TGTGCCAGCAGTTACCCAGGCACAGATACGCAGTATTTT.

The CDR3 DNA follows: TGTGCCAGCAGTGACGGCCAGGGTGGTGGGACAGATACGCAGTATTTT. It codes for CASSDGQGGGTDTQYF. The chain joins TRBV6-4 to TRBJ2-3; a possible D gene is TRBD1 (5 bases). There are 16 residues in the CDR3. V was clipped by 2 bases and J by 3 bases, with 15 bases between them. Germline V lookup: CDR1 MRHNA, CDR2 SNTAGT.

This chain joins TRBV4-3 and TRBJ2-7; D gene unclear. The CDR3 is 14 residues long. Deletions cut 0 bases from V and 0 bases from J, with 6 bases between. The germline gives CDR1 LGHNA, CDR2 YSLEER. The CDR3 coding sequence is TGCGCCAGCAGCCAAGATACGGGCTCCTACGAGCAGTACTTC. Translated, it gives CASSQDTGSYEQYF.

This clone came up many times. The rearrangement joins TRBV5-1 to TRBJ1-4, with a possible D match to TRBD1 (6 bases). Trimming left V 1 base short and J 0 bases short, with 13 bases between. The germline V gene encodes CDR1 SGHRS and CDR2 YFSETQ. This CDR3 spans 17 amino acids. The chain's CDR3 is CASSLRSRQATNEKLFF. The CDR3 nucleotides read TGCGCCAGCAGCTTGCGAAGCCGACAGGCAACTAATGAAAAACTGTTTTTT. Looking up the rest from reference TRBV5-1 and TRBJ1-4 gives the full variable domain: KAGVTQTPRYLIKTRGQQVTLSCSPISGHRSVSWYQQTPGQGLQFLFEYFSETQRNKGNFPGRFSGRQFSNSRSEMNVSTLELGDSALYLCASSLRSRQATNEKLFFGSGTQLSVL.

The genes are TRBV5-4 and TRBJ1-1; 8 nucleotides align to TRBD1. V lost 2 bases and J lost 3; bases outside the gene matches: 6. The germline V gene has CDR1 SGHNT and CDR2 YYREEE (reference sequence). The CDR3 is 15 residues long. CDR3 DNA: TGTGCCAGCAGCTTTTACAGGGGGAGGCACACTGAAGCTTTCTTT. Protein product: CASSFYRGRHTEAFF.

The CDR3, as DNA: TGTGCCAGCAGCTCCGGACAGGGGCCTGAAGCTTTCTTT. Protein sequence: CASSSGQGPEAFF. V usage is TRBV5-4 and J usage is TRBJ1-1; 9 bases fit TRBD1. There are 13 residues in the CDR3. The V and J ends lost 3 bases and 6 bases, in that order; junction bases with no gene match: 3. Germline V gene lookup returns CDR1 SGHNT and CDR2 YYREEE (reference sequence).

CDR3 amino acids: CASSPISGSNTGELFF. As DNA, the CDR3 is TGTGCCAGCAGCCCCATCAGCGGTTCGAACACCGGGGAGCTGTTTTTT. This chain links TRBV5-4 with TRBJ2-2; possibly TRBD2 for D (5 bases). This CDR3 is built from 16 residues. The V and J ends lost 4 bases and 0 bases respectively, with 13 bases between them. CDR1 SGHNT and CDR2 YYREEE come from the germline V gene (reference sequence).

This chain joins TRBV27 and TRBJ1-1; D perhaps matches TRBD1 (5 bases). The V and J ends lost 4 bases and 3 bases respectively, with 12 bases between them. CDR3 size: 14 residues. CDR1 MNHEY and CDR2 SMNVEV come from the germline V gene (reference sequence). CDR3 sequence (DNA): TGTGCCAGCAGTTCGGGCAGGGTGGACACTGAAGCTTTCTTT. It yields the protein CASSSGRVDTEAFF.

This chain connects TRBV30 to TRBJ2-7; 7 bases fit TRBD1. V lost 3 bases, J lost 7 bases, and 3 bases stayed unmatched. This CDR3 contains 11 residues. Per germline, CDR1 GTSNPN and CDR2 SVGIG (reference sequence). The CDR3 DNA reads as TGTGCCTGGAGCGTGACAGGGGAGCAGTACTTC. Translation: CAWSVTGEQYF. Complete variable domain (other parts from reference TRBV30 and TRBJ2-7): SQTIHQWPATLVQPVGSPLSLECTVEGTSNPNLYWYRQAAGRGLQLLFYSVGIGQISSEVPQNLSASRPQDRQFILSSKKLLLSDSGFYLCAWSVTGEQYFGPGTRLTVT.

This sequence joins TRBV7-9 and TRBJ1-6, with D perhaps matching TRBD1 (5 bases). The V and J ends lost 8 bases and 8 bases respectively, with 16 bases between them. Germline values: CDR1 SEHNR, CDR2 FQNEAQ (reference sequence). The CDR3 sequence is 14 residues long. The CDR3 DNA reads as TGTGCCAGCCCCGGGGGAGGGAGTGATTCACCCCTCCACTTT. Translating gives CASPGGGSDSPLHF.

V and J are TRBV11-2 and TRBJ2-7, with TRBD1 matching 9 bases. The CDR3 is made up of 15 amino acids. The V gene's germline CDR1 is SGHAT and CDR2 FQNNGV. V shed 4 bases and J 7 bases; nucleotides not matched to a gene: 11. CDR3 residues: CASSSGQGIVREQYF. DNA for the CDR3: TGTGCCAGCAGCTCCGGACAGGGGATTGTGAGGGAGCAGTACTTC.

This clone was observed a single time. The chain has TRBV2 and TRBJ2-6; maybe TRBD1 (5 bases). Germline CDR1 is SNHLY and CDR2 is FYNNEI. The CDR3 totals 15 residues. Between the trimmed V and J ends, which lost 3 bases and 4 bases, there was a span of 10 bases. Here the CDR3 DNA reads TGTGCCAGCAGTGAGACAGCGCCGGGGGCCAACGTCCTGACTTTC. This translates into CASSETAPGANVLTF.

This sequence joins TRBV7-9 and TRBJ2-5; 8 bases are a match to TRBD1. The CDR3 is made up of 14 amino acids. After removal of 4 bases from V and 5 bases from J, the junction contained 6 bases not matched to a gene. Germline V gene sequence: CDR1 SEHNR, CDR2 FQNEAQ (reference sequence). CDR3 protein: CASSSITGGETQYF. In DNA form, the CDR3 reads TGTGCCAGCAGCTCCATTACAGGGGGGGAGACCCAGTACTTC.

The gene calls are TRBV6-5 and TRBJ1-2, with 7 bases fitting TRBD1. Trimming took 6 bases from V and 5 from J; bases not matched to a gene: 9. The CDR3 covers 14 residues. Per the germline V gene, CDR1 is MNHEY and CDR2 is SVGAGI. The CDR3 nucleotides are TGTGCCAGCAGCCCCGGGGACAGCCGTTATGGCTACACCTTC. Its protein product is CASSPGDSRYGYTF.

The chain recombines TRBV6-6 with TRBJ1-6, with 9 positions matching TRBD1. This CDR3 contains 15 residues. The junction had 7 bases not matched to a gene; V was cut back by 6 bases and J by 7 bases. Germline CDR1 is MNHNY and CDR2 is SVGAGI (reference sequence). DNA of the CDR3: TGTGCCAGCAGACATTACACAGGGGGCAATTCACCCCTCCACTTT. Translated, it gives CASRHYTGGNSPLHF.